The source of this T cell receptor beta chain is a study of blood T cell repertoires in COVID-19. Across the whole study: Both acute and convalescent COVID-19 samples were obtained from the United States, Italy and Spain. Sample material is recorded as cDNA or gDNA derived from T cells, B-cell-depleted T cells, or PBMCs.

CDR3 length: 15 residues. V lost 3 bases and J 2 bases, leaving 11 bases between the germline ends. Germline CDR1 is SGHDT and CDR2 is YYEEEE. In the original processing: The authors estimated nucleated cell counts from reference gene primer amplification. Generated by immunoSEQ multiplex PCR, the TCRdb table keeps only in-frame clones and is missing some. The V and J calls and clone size were taken over from that table, and D and trimming were inferred from the DNA. The profile shows approximately 200,000 clones, 65% to 80% of them singletons. The TCR was taken from a woman aged 45 to 65 with acute or convalescent COVID-19. Specimen: peripheral blood. The chain uses TRBV5-6 and TRBJ2-2; D is possibly TRBD1 (7 bases). CDR3 protein: CASSSGGRNTGELFF. DNA of the CDR3: TGTGCCAGCAGCTCAGGGGGGCGCAACACCGGGGAGCTGTTTTTT.